The rows below give T cell receptor beta chains drawn from one sample of a study of cytomegalovirus exposure and HLA in healthy donors. Clones were read by immunoSEQ multiplex PCR, and TCRdb kept only the in-frame ones, dropping some. The sample includes approximately 190,000 clones, 75% to 90% of them seen just once. Input material: PBMCs. The receptors were gathered from a woman aged 50 to 60 in good health and CMV-seropositive. Each CDR3 is given with its conserved first and last residue. D genes are given only for firm matches. The size field is filled for only some rows; it gives once, few, many or a size class.

j_call clone_size v_call d_call cdr3_aa cdr3_nt
TRBJ1-5 NA TRBV28 NA CASSPTGFNQPQHF TGTGCCAGCAGTCCAACAGGGTTCAATCAGCCCCAGCATTTT
TRBJ2-2 NA TRBV28 NA CASWRGSGELFF TGTGCCAGCTGGAGGGGAAGCGGGGAGCTGTTTTTT
TRBJ1-1 NA TRBV5-5 NA CASRFGDTNTEAFF TGTGCCAGCAGGTTTGGCGACACGAACACTGAAGCTTTCTTT
TRBJ2-3 NA TRBV7-9 NA CASIQDSTDTQYF TGTGCCAGCATTCAGGATAGCACAGATACGCAGTATTTT
TRBJ1-3 few TRBV2 NA CASTRASGNTIYF TGTGCCAGCACCAGGGCCTCTGGAAACACCATATATTTT
TRBJ1-2 NA TRBV4-2 TRBD1 CASSQAGQGYGYTF TGTGCCAGCAGCCAAGCGGGACAGGGGTATGGCTACACCTTC
TRBJ2-2 NA TRBV28 TRBD2 CASSSSSGATGELFF TGTGCCAGCAGTTCCTCTAGCGGTGCCACCGGGGAGCTGTTTTTT
TRBJ2-5 NA TRBV7-2 TRBD2 CASSPGLAGQETQYF TGTGCCAGCAGCCCCGGGCTAGCGGGACAAGAGACCCAGTACTTC
TRBJ2-7 NA TRBV5-5 NA CASSFTGQNYEQYF TGTGCCAGCAGCTTCACGGGACAAAACTACGAGCAGTACTTC
TRBJ2-7 NA TRBV28 NA CASSLGSDNSYEQYF TGTGCCAGCAGTTTAGGAAGCGATAACTCCTACGAGCAGTACTTC
TRBJ2-3 few TRBV7-8 TRBD2 CASSVRLAGGSDRVYDTQYF TGTGCCAGCAGCGTACGACTAGCGGGGGGATCGGATAGGGTTTACGATACGCAGTATTTT
TRBJ1-6 NA TRBV5-1 TRBD1 CASSRDRAKNSPLHF TGCGCCAGCAGCAGGGACAGGGCAAAAAATTCACCCCTCCACTTT
TRBJ1-2 NA TRBV11-1 TRBD1 CASSSTGVNYGYTF TGTGCCAGCAGCTCGACAGGGGTGAACTATGGCTACACCTTC
TRBJ2-7 few TRBV6-5 NA CASTRDTYEQYF TGTGCCAGCACCAGAGACACCTACGAGCAGTACTTC
TRBJ2-5 NA TRBV27 NA CASSRPGRQETQYF TGTGCCAGCAGTCGACCGGGTCGCCAAGAGACCCAGTACTTC
TRBJ2-2 NA TRBV19 NA CASSHLGEAHNTNTGELFF TGTGCCAGTAGCCACCTCGGGGAGGCCCATAATACGAACACCGGGGAGCTGTTTTTT
TRBJ2-7 NA TRBV2 TRBD1 CASSYRTGLNEQYF TGTGCCAGCAGTTACCGGACAGGGCTGAACGAGCAGTACTTC
TRBJ2-4 NA TRBV5-1 NA CASSFSLSGDSQYF TGCGCCAGCAGCTTCTCCCTTAGCGGGGACAGTCAGTACTTC
TRBJ2-5 NA TRBV5-4 TRBD2 CASSRGGRETQYF TGTGCCAGCAGCCGGGGGGGGAGGGAGACCCAGTACTTC
TRBJ1-5 NA TRBV10-3 NA CAIQTGLNQPQHF TGTGCCATTCAGACAGGTCTAAACCAGCCCCAGCATTTT
TRBJ2-3 NA TRBV5-4 TRBD2 CASSPAGLAGGTDTQYF TGTGCCAGCAGCCCGGCGGGACTAGCGGGGGGAACAGATACGCAGTATTTT
TRBJ2-7 NA TRBV28 NA CASSQTRTVSPNYEQYF TGTGCCAGCAGCCAAACCCGTACAGTCTCTCCCAACTACGAGCAGTACTTC
TRBJ2-5 once TRBV5-6 NA CASSLRGWSQETQYF TGTGCCAGCAGCCTAAGGGGGTGGAGTCAGGAGACCCAGTACTTC
TRBJ2-7 NA TRBV11-2 TRBD1 CASSLVGSAGTGGYEQYF TGTGCCAGCAGCTTAGTAGGTTCCGCGGGGACAGGGGGATACGAGCAGTACTTC
TRBJ2-5 NA TRBV27 TRBD2 CASSLGGSGTQYF TGTGCCAGCAGTTTGGGAGGGAGTGGGACCCAGTACTTC
TRBJ1-4 NA TRBV27 NA CASRVSTNEKLFF TGTGCCAGCCGAGTGTCAACTAATGAAAAACTGTTTTTT
TRBJ2-5 NA TRBV27 TRBD2 CASSWTGPGLAGGRETQYF TGTGCCAGCAGCTGGACAGGCCCGGGACTAGCGGGAGGGCGGGAGACCCAGTACTTC
TRBJ2-7 NA TRBV5-1 NA CASSPYSSYEQYF TGCGCCAGCAGCCCCTACTCCTCCTACGAGCAGTACTTC
TRBJ1-4 NA TRBV19 TRBD1 CASSLPSTGGSEKLFF TGTGCCAGTAGTCTGCCCTCGACAGGGGGCAGTGAAAAACTGTTTTTT
TRBJ1-2 NA TRBV6-5 TRBD1 CASNPAGTALYGYTF TGTGCCAGCAACCCGGCCGGGACAGCCTTGTATGGCTACACCTTC
TRBJ1-1 NA TRBV11-2 TRBD1 CASSPRDRGFGDTEAFF TGTGCCAGCAGCCCGAGGGACAGGGGGTTTGGGGACACTGAAGCTTTCTTT
TRBJ2-2 NA TRBV9 NA CASSVDTGTGELFF TGTGCCAGCAGCGTAGACACAGGCACCGGGGAGCTGTTTTTT
TRBJ1-5 NA TRBV5-6 NA CASSFQMGSQPQHF TGTGCCAGCAGCTTCCAAATGGGGAGCCAGCCCCAGCATTTT
TRBJ2-3 NA TRBV4-1 TRBD2 CASSQDGVTGGTDTQYF TGCGCCAGCAGCCAAGATGGGGTAACGGGGGGGACAGATACGCAGTATTTT
TRBJ2-1 NA TRBV10-1 NA CASSDRPARGADEQFF TGCGCCAGCAGTGACCGACCCGCTCGGGGAGCGGATGAGCAGTTCTTC
TRBJ2-1 NA TRBV25-1 TRBD2 CASSAWGGSSYNEQFF TGTGCCAGCAGTGCTTGGGGGGGAAGCTCCTACAATGAGCAGTTCTTC
TRBJ2-6 NA TRBV28 TRBD1 CASSLGTGDSGANVLTF TGTGCCAGCAGTTTAGGGACAGGCGACTCTGGGGCCAACGTCCTGACTTTC
TRBJ1-1 NA TRBV4-3 NA CASSQDLETAEAFF TGCGCCAGCAGCCAAGATCTTGAGACAGCTGAAGCTTTCTTT
TRBJ1-4 NA TRBV2 NA CASNEEVNEKLFF TGTGCCAGCAACGAGGAGGTAAATGAAAAACTGTTTTTT
TRBJ1-2 NA TRBV5-8 NA CASSTKTSNYGYTF TGTGCCAGCAGCACCAAGACTTCTAACTATGGCTACACCTTC
TRBJ2-5 NA TRBV19 TRBD2 CASSKSGTSGPRETQYF TGTGCCAGTAGCAAATCCGGGACTAGCGGGCCAAGAGAGACCCAGTACTTC
TRBJ1-1 NA TRBV5-8 TRBD1 CASSLRQGGVTFF TGTGCCAGCAGCCTCCGACAGGGGGGCGTAACTTTCTTT
TRBJ2-2 NA TRBV5-5 NA CASSLRREPGGELFF TGTGCCAGCAGCTTGAGAAGGGAGCCGGGCGGGGAGCTGTTTTTT
TRBJ1-4 few TRBV15 NA CATSRDAGMGSNEKLFF TGTGCCACCAGCAGAGATGCAGGTATGGGTAGTAATGAAAAACTGTTTTTT
TRBJ2-7 NA TRBV19 TRBD1 CASSIVPGQGAREQYF TGTGCCAGTAGTATAGTTCCGGGACAGGGGGCGCGCGAGCAGTACTTC
TRBJ2-5 NA TRBV19 NA CASSPSRVVQETQYF TGTGCCAGTAGTCCGTCCAGGGTGGTCCAAGAGACCCAGTACTTC
TRBJ1-4 NA TRBV18 TRBD1 CASSPVQGRAVKGEKLFF TGTGCCAGCTCACCCGTACAGGGGCGCGCGGTTAAAGGTGAAAAACTGTTTTTT
TRBJ2-5 NA TRBV13 NA CASSLDRQETQYF TGTGCCAGCAGCCTCGACAGACAAGAGACCCAGTACTTC
TRBJ2-2 NA TRBV30 NA CAWGPGHNTGELFF TGTGCCTGGGGCCCGGGACACAACACCGGGGAGCTGTTTTTT
TRBJ2-7 few TRBV28 NA CASSSPGRGQYF TGTGCCAGCAGTTCCCCCGGACGGGGGCAGTACTTC
TRBJ1-1 NA TRBV6-5 TRBD1 CASGGQGNTEAFF TGTGCCAGCGGAGGACAGGGGAACACTGAAGCTTTCTTT
TRBJ2-7 NA TRBV11-2 NA CASSLEGLLEQYF TGTGCCAGCAGCTTGGAGGGCCTCCTCGAGCAGTACTTC
TRBJ2-3 NA TRBV7-8 NA CASSLFAGTDTQYF TGTGCCAGCAGCTTATTCGCGGGTACTGATACGCAGTATTTT
TRBJ2-7 NA TRBV7-9 NA CASSFSRYEQYF TGTGCCAGCAGCTTCTCGCGGTACGAGCAGTACTTC
TRBJ2-7 NA TRBV9 TRBD2 CASSVGGLAGDEQYF TGTGCCAGCAGCGTAGGGGGACTAGCGGGGGACGAGCAGTACTTC
TRBJ2-1 NA TRBV5-1 TRBD2 CASSPGGRADEQFF TGCGCCAGCAGCCCGGGGGGGAGGGCCGATGAGCAGTTCTTC
TRBJ2-2 NA TRBV2 TRBD2 CASSGVGGTGELFF TGTGCCAGCAGTGGGGTGGGGGGGACCGGGGAGCTGTTTTTT